One and the same sample provided the 21 T cell receptor beta chains below, sequenced in a study of sequential checkpoint blockade in melanoma. The data were produced by immunoSEQ multiplex PCR, yet TCRdb's version contains in-frame clones alone and is incomplete. Here the sample spans approximately 26,000 clones, about 77% being singletons. Treatment denoted: randomized to nivolumab then ipilimumab (arm A) or the reverse (arm B). The sequencing here drew on CD8+ T cells sorted from blood (inferred from file names), taken from a patient given nivolumab and ipilimumab in sequence. These receptor sequences come from a human donor with melanoma.

In its sample, this clone was seen a few times. The chain links TRBV7-6 to TRBJ2-1, with TRBD1 matching 9 bases. Germline V gene lookup returns CDR1 SGHVS and CDR2 FNYEAQ. The CDR3 sequence is 16 residues long. Unmatched junction bases numbered 8, after V lost 3 bases and J lost 5 bases. The CDR3 loop is CASSLYVDRGDNEQFF. Here the CDR3 DNA reads TGTGCCAGCAGCTTGTACGTGGACAGGGGAGACAATGAGCAGTTCTTC.

V and J are TRBV27 and TRBJ2-2; a weak D match, TRBD2 (5 bases). The CDR3 totals 13 residues. Between the trimmed V and J ends, which lost 5 bases and 7 bases, there was a span of 11 bases. From germline, CDR1 is MNHEY and CDR2 SMNVEV (reference sequence). The chain's CDR3 is CASSLGLGGELFF. The DNA of the CDR3 is TGTGCCAGCAGTCTTGGACTGGGCGGGGAGCTGTTTTTT.

The sample holds one count of this clone. V gene TRBV27 combines with J gene TRBJ2-7; TRBD1 matches at 12 bases. CDR3 length: 13 amino acids. V dropped 9 bases and J dropped 7; count of bases not matched to a gene: 7. In germline, CDR1 is MNHEY, CDR2 SMNVEV (reference sequence). CDR3 sequence: CASRDRGQGEQYF. DNA for the CDR3: TGTGCCAGTCGGGACAGGGGGCAGGGGGAGCAGTACTTC.

The chain combines TRBV4-3 with TRBJ2-1; 12 nucleotides line up with TRBD1. Per the germline V gene, CDR1 is LGHNA and CDR2 is YSLEER. The V gene end was trimmed by 3 bases and the J gene end by 7 bases; junction bases not matched to a gene: 4. The CDR3 runs to 15 residues. CDR3 nucleotides: TGCGCCAGCAGCCAGGGACAGGGGGCTTATAATGAGCAGTTCTTC. Its translation: CASSQGQGAYNEQFF.

The chain combines TRBV4-3 with TRBJ2-5, with TRBD2 identical over 8 bases. Germline lookup yields CDR1 LGHNA and CDR2 YSLEER. The junction had 3 bases not matched to a gene; V was cut back by 0 bases and J by 3 bases. The CDR3 runs to 15 residues. The CDR3 loop reads CASSQDLAGKETQYF. CDR3 DNA sequence: TGCGCCAGCAGCCAAGATCTAGCGGGCAAAGAGACCCAGTACTTC.

This chain connects TRBV2 to TRBJ1-2, with D perhaps TRBD1 (5 bases). The length of the CDR3 is 16 residues. In germline, CDR1 is SNHLY, CDR2 FYNNEI. V lost 0 bases, J lost 4 bases, and 15 bases lay in between. For the CDR3, the DNA is TGTGCCAGCAGTGAAGCGGGTTTGGGGGGAAGCTATGGCTACACCTTC. Encoded protein: CASSEAGLGGSYGYTF.

This clone was detected only a few times. The V and J genes are TRBV6-5 and TRBJ2-2; 8 bases fit TRBD1. Germline-derived CDR1 and CDR2 are MNHEY and SVGAGI. CDR3 length: 13 amino acids. The V gene end was trimmed by 7 bases and the J gene end by 6 bases; junction bases not matched to a gene: 4. This CDR3 reads CASNQGASGELFF. The CDR3 DNA reads as TGTGCCAGCAATCAGGGGGCGTCCGGGGAGCTGTTTTTT.

This chain links TRBV10-1 with TRBJ2-7, with D possibly being TRBD1 (6 bases). V lost 3 bases to trimming and J lost 2 bases, with 8 bases between them. CDR3 length: 13 amino acids. Germline values: CDR1 WNHNN, CDR2 SYGVQD (reference sequence). CDR3 sequence (DNA): TGCGCCAGCAGTGAACAGGGCGCCTACGAGCAGTACTTC. The encoded protein is CASSEQGAYEQYF.

This sequence joins TRBV9 and TRBJ2-1; possibly TRBD2 for D (5 bases). Trimming left V 0 bases short and J 7 bases short, with 14 bases between. CDR3 length: 15 residues. Germline V gene sequence: CDR1 SGDLS, CDR2 YYNGEE. The CDR3 region is CASSVVVGPGNEQFF. DNA for the CDR3: TGTGCCAGCAGCGTAGTGGTGGGCCCGGGGAATGAGCAGTTCTTC.

The V call is TRBV18, the J call TRBJ2-5, with 8 bases fitting TRBD2. This CDR3 has 15 residues. The V segment lost 2 bases and the J segment 1 base; nucleotides outside the gene matches: 3. CDR1 and CDR2 (germline): KGHSH, LQKENI. CDR3 region: CASSPNSGGQETQYF. As DNA, the CDR3 is TGTGCCAGCTCACCAAACAGCGGGGGCCAAGAGACCCAGTACTTC. The whole variable domain, remainder taken from reference TRBV18 and TRBJ2-5, is NAGVMQNPRHLVRRRGQEARLRCSPMKGHSHVYWYRQLPEEGLKFMVYLQKENIIDESGMPKERFSAEFPKEGPSILRIQQVVRGDSAAYFCASSPNSGGQETQYFGPGTRLLVL.

This clone counts as medium-sized. The CDR3 nucleotides are TGTGCCAGCAGTTTATCGCACGGCAATCAGGTGGACACTGAAGCTTTCTTT. Translated, it gives CASSLSHGNQVDTEAFF. V is TRBV27 and J is TRBJ1-1; D remains unclear. The V end lost 0 bases, the J end lost 3 bases, and 17 bases lay between the germline ends. The CDR3 sequence is 17 residues long. Germline V gene lookup returns CDR1 MNHEY and CDR2 SMNVEV (reference sequence).

V usage is TRBV5-4 and J usage is TRBJ2-3; 9 nucleotides align to TRBD1. Trimming cost V 5 bases and J 5 bases; bases outside gene matches: 9. The CDR3 has 15 residues. CDR1 is SGHNT and CDR2 is YYREEE in the germline V gene (reference sequence). This CDR3 is CASRSGTGKRDTQYF. Here the CDR3 DNA reads TGTGCCAGCAGATCAGGGACAGGGAAACGAGATACGCAGTATTTT.

Remarks on this clone: At one end, the junction sequence differs from germline, possibly due to a read error. Different DNA sequences within this sample yield the same CDR3. V and J are TRBV5-4 and TRBJ1-1, with TRBD1 matching over 7 bases. CDR3 size: 13 residues. Germline V lookup: CDR1 SGHNT, CDR2 YYREEE (reference sequence). The CDR3 is CASSSTGVTEAFF. The CDR3 DNA reads as TGTGCCAGCAGCTCTACAGGGGTTACTGAAGCGTTCTTT.

The chain recombines TRBV7-9 with TRBJ2-7, with 7 bases aligning to TRBD1. In germline, CDR1 is SEHNR, CDR2 FQNEAQ (reference sequence). This CDR3 contains 14 residues. With 2 bases clipped from V and 4 bases from J, the junction kept 5 bases outside the gene matches. The CDR3 is CASSLNRGPYEQYF. In DNA, the CDR3 is TGTGCCAGCAGCTTAAACAGGGGCCCATACGAGCAGTACTTC.

The chain uses TRBV6-5 and TRBJ2-7; 10 bases are shared with TRBD2. Trimming removed 6 bases from V and 2 bases from J; junction bases left unmatched: 4. Germline V gives CDR1 MNHEY, CDR2 SVGAGI. The CDR3 extends over 14 amino acids. The CDR3: CASRGSGGPYEQYF. The CDR3 DNA reads as TGTGCCAGCAGGGGTAGCGGGGGGCCCTACGAGCAGTACTTC.

CDR3 nucleotide sequence: TGTGCCAGCAGCTTAGCCGGACTAGCGGCCACCTACAATGAGCAGTTCTTC. Translated, it gives CASSLAGLAATYNEQFF. This chain links TRBV11-2 with TRBJ2-1, with 10 bases lining up with TRBD2. This CDR3 is built from 17 residues. The V and J ends lost 1 base and 2 bases, in that order; junction bases with no gene match: 5. The V gene's germline CDR1 is SGHAT and CDR2 FQNNGV.

This clone was picked up a small number of times. The chain recombines TRBV28 with TRBJ1-1; D gene unclear. Trimming removed 2 bases from V and 5 bases from J, with 15 bases in between. Per the germline V gene, CDR1 is MDHEN and CDR2 is SYDVKM. CDR3 length: 15 residues. The chain's CDR3 is CASSLAGVGITEAFF. CDR3 DNA: TGTGCCAGCAGTTTAGCCGGGGTGGGAATAACTGAAGCTTTCTTT.

The rearrangement joins TRBV30 to TRBJ1-1; unclear D gene. The V end lost 7 bases, the J end lost 0 bases, and 18 bases lay between the germline ends. Germline CDR1 and CDR2: GTSNPN and SVGIG (reference sequence). The CDR3 consists of 15 residues. The CDR3 is CALRLGFNMNTEAFF. The CDR3 DNA follows: TGTGCCTTACGACTTGGATTTAACATGAACACTGAAGCTTTCTTT.

This clone came up once. This chain connects TRBV5-1 to TRBJ1-2; TRBD1 matches 7 bases. V was clipped by 1 base and J by 4 bases; unmatched bases: 10. Per the germline V gene, CDR1 is SGHRS and CDR2 is YFSETQ. This CDR3 has 16 residues. The CDR3 DNA reads TGCGCCAGCAGCTTGTCGGGAGGGGGCGAGGTCTATGGCTACACCTTC. Translated, it gives CASSLSGGGEVYGYTF.

The rearrangement uses TRBV19 and TRBJ1-1; 9 bases are shared with TRBD1. Germline loops: CDR1 LNHDA, CDR2 SQIVND (reference sequence). Germline trimming cut 8 bases from V and 6 bases from J; bases unmatched to any gene: 4. The CDR3 runs 12 residues. The CDR3 loop reads CASQQGAAEAFF. CDR3 DNA: TGTGCCAGTCAACAGGGGGCGGCTGAAGCTTTCTTT.

The J gene is TRBJ2-2, the V gene TRBV7-8; TRBD1 is a possible D gene (5 bases). Trimming pared 3 bases from V and 3 bases from J, leaving 14 bases between. CDR1 and CDR2 from the germline V gene are SGHVS and FQNEAQ. This CDR3 region has 16 residues. The CDR3 sequence is CASSFVPGQDTGELFF. Written as DNA, the CDR3 is TGTGCCAGCAGCTTCGTCCCAGGACAAGACACCGGGGAGCTGTTTTTT.